These 13 T cell receptor beta chains originate from one sample sequenced in a study of vaccination effects on CD4 cells after COVID-19. Their target antigens are unknown. Before any sequencing was done, the ViraFEST assay used viral peptide pools to expand antigen-specific CD4+ T cells. Following 10 days of culture, CD4+ T cells were isolated. Each participant received a vaccine that was either BNT162b2 or mRNA-1273, given as two doses. Generated by immunoSEQ multiplex PCR, the TCRdb table keeps only in-frame clones and is missing some. The sample gives tens of thousands of clones, 73% of which show up once; around 1.2% is in the top ten. The sample in question was CD4+ T cells from PBMCs cultured with HCoV-229E spike peptides, obtained after COVID-19 vaccination. The receptors here all came from a human donor who received a COVID-19 vaccine.

This clone was observed a few times. The V call is TRBV20-1, the J call TRBJ1-2, with TRBD1 matching 9 bases. J was trimmed by 6 bases and V by 3 bases; bases with no gene match: 11. This CDR3 comprises 15 residues. Looked up from germline, CDR1 is DFQATT and CDR2 is SNEGSKA (reference sequence). The CDR3 is CSASSRGQGFDGYTF. Written as DNA, the CDR3 is TGCAGTGCTAGTTCGCGGGGACAGGGATTTGATGGCTACACCTTC.

The genes are TRBV5-1 and TRBJ2-3; no clear D gene. The germline V and J ends were trimmed by 0 bases and 0 bases, with 8 bases remaining between them. CDR1 and CDR2 from the germline V gene are SGHRS and YFSETQ. The CDR3 consists of 15 residues. CDR3 nucleotides: TGCGCCAGCAGCTTGGTTATCGGGAGCACAGATACGCAGTATTTT. It codes for CASSLVIGSTDTQYF.

The genes are TRBV2 and TRBJ2-7, with D tentatively TRBD1 (5 bases). The germline gives CDR1 SNHLY, CDR2 FYNNEI. The CDR3 runs to 14 residues. V lost 2 bases, J lost 2 bases, and 10 bases lay in between. CDR3 sequence (DNA): TGTGCCAGCAGTGAACAGGGTATGACCTACGAGCAGTACGTC. The encoded protein is CASSEQGMTYEQYV.

The J gene is TRBJ2-7, the V gene TRBV5-6, with D uncertain. The germline gives CDR1 SGHDT, CDR2 YYEEEE. Between the trimmed V and J ends, which lost 3 bases and 1 base, there was a span of 11 bases. There are 14 residues in the CDR3. The DNA for the CDR3 is TGTGCCAGCAGCTCCATGGCAGAATCCTACGAGCAGTACGTC. Translation gives CASSSMAESYEQYV.

The sample holds a few counts of this clone. This chain links TRBV19 with TRBJ1-3, with unresolved D. The CDR3 extends over 13 amino acids. Germline V CDR1 and CDR2: LNHDA, SQIVND (reference sequence). V was cut by 3 bases and J by 1 base, with 4 bases left in between. The CDR3 nucleotides read TGTGCCAGTAGTATGGTTTCTGGAAACACCATATATTTT. Translating gives CASSMVSGNTIYF.

The genes are TRBV9 and TRBJ1-1, with D uncertain. Trimming removed 0 bases from V and 0 bases from J, with 3 bases in between. The CDR3 runs to 13 residues. In germline, CDR1 is SGDLS, CDR2 YYNGEE. The CDR3 DNA is TGTGCCAGCAGCGTAGTCGTGAACACTGAAGCTTTCTTT. Its translation: CASSVVVNTEAFF.

The chain carries TRBV24-1 and TRBJ2-2; possible D gene TRBD2, 5 bases. The germline V and J ends were trimmed by 4 bases and 6 bases, with 17 bases remaining between them. The germline CDR1 and CDR2 sequences are KGHDR and SFDVKD. The CDR3 is made up of 16 amino acids. CDR3 coding DNA: TGTGCCACCAGTGACCCGCGAGGGTTTGGGGCCGGGGAGCTGTTTTTT. Amino acids: CATSDPRGFGAGELFF.

V usage is TRBV9 and J usage is TRBJ2-1, with 8 bases aligning to TRBD2. The CDR3 is 16 residues long. V trimming: 2 bases; J trimming: 2 bases; junction bases outside the gene matches: 6. CDR1 SGDLS and CDR2 YYNGEE come from the germline V gene. As DNA, the CDR3 is TGTGCCAGCAGCGTCGGGGCGGGGGGAGCCTACAATGAGCAGTTCTTC. Translating it yields CASSVGAGGAYNEQFF.

This clone was recorded a few times. In DNA form, the CDR3 reads TGCGCCAGCAGCCAAGATTTTCGGACAGGTTCCATTTGGGGAGAGACCCAGTACTTC. Protein: CASSQDFRTGSIWGETQYF. The chain recombines TRBV4-1 with TRBJ2-5; 7 bases fit TRBD1. Trimming took 0 bases from V and 4 from J; bases not matched to a gene: 17. The length of the CDR3 is 19 residues. Germline CDR1 reads MGHRA; CDR2 reads YSYEKL.

The chain uses TRBV5-1 and TRBJ1-1; no definite D call. The CDR3 is made up of 14 amino acids. Germline CDR1 is SGHRS and CDR2 is YFSETQ. Between the trimmed V and J ends, which lost 0 bases and 5 bases, there was a span of 11 bases. Here the CDR3 reads CASSLAPQLTEAFF. CDR3 sequence (DNA): TGCGCCAGCAGCTTGGCCCCACAGTTAACTGAAGCTTTCTTT.

This sequence joins TRBV19 and TRBJ2-2, with unresolved D. There are 15 residues in the CDR3. Germline V gene lookup returns CDR1 LNHDA and CDR2 SQIVND (reference sequence). The germline V and J ends were trimmed by 3 bases and 0 bases, with 8 bases remaining between them. CDR3 amino acids: CASSILLANTGELFF. CDR3 DNA: TGTGCCAGTAGTATTCTCCTCGCGAACACCGGGGAGCTGTTTTTT. The full variable domain, in which reference TRBV19 and TRBJ2-2 provide the parts outside the CDR3, is DGGITQSPKYLFRKEGQNVTLSCEQNLNHDAMYWYRQDPGQGLRLIYYSQIVNDFQKGDIAEGYSVSREKKESFPLTVTSAQKNPTAFYLCASSILLANTGELFFGEGSRLTVL.

The chain recombines TRBV11-3 with TRBJ2-5, with 7 bases fitting TRBD2. CDR1 and CDR2 (germline): SGHNT, YENEEA. The length of the CDR3 is 15 residues. V trimming: 5 bases; J trimming: 2 bases; junction bases outside the gene matches: 8. The CDR3 spells CASSNTGGPQETQYF. For the CDR3, the DNA is TGTGCCAGCAGCAACACGGGGGGACCGCAAGAGACCCAGTACTTC.

J is TRBJ2-4 and V is TRBV19, with D uncertain. Trimming pared 8 bases from V and 0 bases from J, leaving 17 bases between. The CDR3 has 16 amino acids. Per the germline V gene, CDR1 is LNHDA and CDR2 is SQIVND (reference sequence). Written as DNA, the CDR3 is TGTGCCAGTGGCCGATACAGCACTCCAGCCAAAAACATTCAGTACTTC. Residues: CASGRYSTPAKNIQYF. The variable domain in full, completed from reference TRBV19 and TRBJ2-4, reads DGGITQSPKYLFRKEGQNVTLSCEQNLNHDAMYWYRQDPGQGLRLIYYSQIVNDFQKGDIAEGYSVSREKKESFPLTVTSAQKNPTAFYLCASGRYSTPAKNIQYFGAGTRLSVL.